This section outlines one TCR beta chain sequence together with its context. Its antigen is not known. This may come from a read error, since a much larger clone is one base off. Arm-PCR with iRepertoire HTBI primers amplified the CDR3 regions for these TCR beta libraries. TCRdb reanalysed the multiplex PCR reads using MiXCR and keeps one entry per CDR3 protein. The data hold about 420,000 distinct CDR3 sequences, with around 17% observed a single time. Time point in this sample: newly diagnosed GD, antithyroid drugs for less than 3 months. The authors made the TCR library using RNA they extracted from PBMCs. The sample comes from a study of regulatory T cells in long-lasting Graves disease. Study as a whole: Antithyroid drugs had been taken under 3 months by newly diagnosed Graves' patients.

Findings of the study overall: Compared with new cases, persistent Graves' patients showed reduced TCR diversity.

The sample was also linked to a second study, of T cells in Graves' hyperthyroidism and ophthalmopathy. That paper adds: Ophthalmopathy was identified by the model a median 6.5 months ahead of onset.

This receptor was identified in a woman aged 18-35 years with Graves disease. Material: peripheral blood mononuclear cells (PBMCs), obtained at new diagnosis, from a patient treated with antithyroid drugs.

CDR3 sequence (DNA): TGTGCCAGCAGTTTGGGGTACAGGGCTTTAGCAGATACGCAGTATTTT. Amino acids: CASSLGYRALADTQYF. This sequence joins TRBV12-3 or TRBV12-4 and TRBJ2-3, with D possibly matching TRBD1 (6 bases). CDR3 size: 16 residues. V shed 3 bases and J shed 4 bases, with 17 bases lying between them.